This T cell receptor (beta chain) was sequenced in a study of Ad26.COV2.S vaccination and SARS-CoV-2 variants. Here immunoSEQ multiplex PCR was the method, and the copy in TCRdb shows in-frame clones only, minus some. The data hold 360,000 or so clones, with approximately 90% observed a single time. As to treatment: about 20 received Ad26.COV2.S at low or high dose, single or two shots; roughly five received placebo; per-sample allocation not given. Samples came from day 63 after the first vaccine or placebo injection. This clone was found a few times. This TCR derives from a person between 18 and 60 years old who received the Ad26.COV2.S COVID-19 vaccine or a placebo. The specimen was peripheral blood, collected in a trial of Ad26.COV2.S vaccine versus placebo.

The CDR3 DNA is TGCGCCAGCAGCTTGGCGGGACCTTACTACGAGCAGTACTTC. Translating gives CASSLAGPYYEQYF. The V gene is TRBV5-1, the J gene TRBJ2-7; D possibly matches TRBD1 or TRBD2 (5 bases each). The CDR3 has 14 amino acids. Germline loops: CDR1 SGHRS, CDR2 YFSETQ. V lost 0 bases and J lost 3, with 10 bases in between.